The entry below describes one T cell receptor beta chain. Trimming cost V 4 bases and J 0 bases, with 14 bases left between them. Germline assignment: CDR1 SNHLY and CDR2 FYNNEI. CDR3 length: 16 amino acids. The data belong to a study of blood T cell repertoires in COVID-19. Turning to the study itself: PBMCs, B-cell-depleted T cells, or T cells were the source of the cDNA or gDNA that made up the material.

Under the authors' procedure: Scientists estimated how many nucleated cells there were by amplifying reference gene primers. The data were produced by immunoSEQ multiplex PCR, yet TCRdb's version contains in-frame clones alone and is incomplete. V and J calls and clone size follow that table, whereas D and trimming were derived from the DNA. Of roughly 280,000 clones in the sample, approximately 90% were seen once. This clonotype was sampled from a woman in her fifties or sixties who had recovered from COVID-19. This rearrangement joins TRBV2 to TRBJ2-3; D call uncertain. The specimen was peripheral blood. CDR3 in amino acids: CASSGPPETSTDTQYF. The CDR3, as DNA: TGTGCCAGCAGTGGGCCCCCCGAGACTAGCACAGATACGCAGTATTTT.